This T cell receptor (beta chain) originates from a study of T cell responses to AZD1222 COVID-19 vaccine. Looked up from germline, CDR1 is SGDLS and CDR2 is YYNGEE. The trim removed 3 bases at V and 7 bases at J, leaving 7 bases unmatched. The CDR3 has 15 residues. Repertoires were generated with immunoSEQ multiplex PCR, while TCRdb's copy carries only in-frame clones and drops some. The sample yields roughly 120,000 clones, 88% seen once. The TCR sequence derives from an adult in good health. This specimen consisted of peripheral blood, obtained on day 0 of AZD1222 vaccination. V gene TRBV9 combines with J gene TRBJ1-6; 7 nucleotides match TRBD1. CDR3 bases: TGTGCCAGCAGCGCGCTTGGAGGGGGCAATTCACCCCTCCACTTT. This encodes CASSALGGGNSPLHF.